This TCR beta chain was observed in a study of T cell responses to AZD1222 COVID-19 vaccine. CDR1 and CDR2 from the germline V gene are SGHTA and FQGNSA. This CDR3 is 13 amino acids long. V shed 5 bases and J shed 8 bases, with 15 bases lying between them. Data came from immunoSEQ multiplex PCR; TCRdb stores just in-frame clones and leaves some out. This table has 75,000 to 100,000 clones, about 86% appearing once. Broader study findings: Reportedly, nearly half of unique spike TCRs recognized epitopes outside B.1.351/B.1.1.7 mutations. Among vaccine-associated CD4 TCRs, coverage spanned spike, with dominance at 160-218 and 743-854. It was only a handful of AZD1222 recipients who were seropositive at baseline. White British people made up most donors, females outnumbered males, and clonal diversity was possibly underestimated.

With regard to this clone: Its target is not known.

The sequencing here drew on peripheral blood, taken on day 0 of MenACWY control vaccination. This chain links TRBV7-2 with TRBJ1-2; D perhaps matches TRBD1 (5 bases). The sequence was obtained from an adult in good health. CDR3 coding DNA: TGTGCCAGCAGCCTCGGACGGGACCGGGGCTACACCTTC. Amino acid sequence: CASSLGRDRGYTF.